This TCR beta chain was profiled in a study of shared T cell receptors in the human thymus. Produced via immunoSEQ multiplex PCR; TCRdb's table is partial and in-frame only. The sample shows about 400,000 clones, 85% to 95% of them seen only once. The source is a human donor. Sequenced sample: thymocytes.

This CDR3 is CASSLAGDRDQPQHF. CDR3 in DNA: TGTGCCAGCAGCTTAGCCGGGGACAGGGATCAGCCCCAGCATTTT. The V gene is TRBV7-9, the J gene TRBJ1-5; 9 nucleotides line up with TRBD1. Germline V gives CDR1 SEHNR, CDR2 FQNEAQ (reference sequence). The CDR3 covers 15 residues. The J segment lost 5 bases and the V segment lost 0 bases, leaving 2 bases of the junction unmatched.